This T cell receptor (beta chain) stems from a study of T cells after posttransplantation cyclophosphamide. General observations from the study: Donor-recipient repertoire similarity was low at 1-2 months, rising over year one. Recipient CMV seropositivity and CMV reactivation strongly tracked TRB clonality. TRB overlap between skin or GI tissue T cells and blood was limited.

Profiling relied on immunoSEQ multiplex PCR, and the TCRdb table lists in-frame clones only, not all of them. The repertoire holds about 32,000 clones, roughly 90% seen once, with under 15% in the top ten. Note on this clone: Its antigen is undetermined.

The germline gives CDR1 MNHEY, CDR2 SVGAGI. The CDR3 is 14 residues long. V gave up 2 bases and J gave up 6 bases; unmatched junction bases: 4. The source of this sequence is a woman aged 40-49 years with a blood cancer, CMV-positive, and with a related stem cell donor. Sequenced: PBMCs. The rearrangement joins TRBV6-5 to TRBJ2-7, with 10 bases aligning to TRBD2. Here the CDR3 reads CASSYKAGGPEQYF. CDR3 coding DNA: TGTGCCAGCAGTTACAAAGCGGGGGGGCCCGAGCAGTACTTC.